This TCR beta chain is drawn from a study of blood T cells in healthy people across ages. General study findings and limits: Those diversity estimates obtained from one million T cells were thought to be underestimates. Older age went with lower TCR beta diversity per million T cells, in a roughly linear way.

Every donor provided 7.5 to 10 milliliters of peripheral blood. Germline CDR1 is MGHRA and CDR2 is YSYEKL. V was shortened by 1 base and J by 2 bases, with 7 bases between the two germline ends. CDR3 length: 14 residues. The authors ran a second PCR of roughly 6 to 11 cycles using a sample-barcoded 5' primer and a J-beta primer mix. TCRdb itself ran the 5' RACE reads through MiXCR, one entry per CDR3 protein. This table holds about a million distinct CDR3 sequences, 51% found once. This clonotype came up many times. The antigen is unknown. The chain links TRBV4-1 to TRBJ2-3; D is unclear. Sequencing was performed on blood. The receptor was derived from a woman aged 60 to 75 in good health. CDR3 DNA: TGCGCCAGCAGCCAAGGACGGTACACAGATACGCAGTATTTT. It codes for CASSQGRYTDTQYF.